This record covers a single T cell receptor beta chain. Antigen specificity is unknown. Via 5' RACE with UMI labels, TRB cDNA libraries were prepared. TCRdb re-called the 5' RACE reads and shows each CDR3 protein once, DNA omitted. The sample table sets out 70,000 to 95,000 distinct CDR3 sequences. These data are taken from a study of CXCR3-negative and CXCR3-positive naive CD8 T cells. Study results and limitations: After cryopreservation, CXCR3 expression dropped partially; most assays used fresh PBMCs. Naive CXCR3-positive cells had TRB CDR3s more hydrophobic than those of CXCR3-negative naive cells.

Sorting was done in triplicate for each CD8+ T cell subset (roughly 320,000 cells each). The CDR3 extends over 13 amino acids. Per the germline V gene, CDR1 is SGHTA and CDR2 is FQGTGA. The receptor was derived from a human donor in good health. Some clones in this sample may be carry-over from other donors' samples. Sequences were obtained from naive CXCR3- CD8+ T cells from blood. Subset indicated: CD45RO-CCR7+CD27+CD95- naive CD8+ T cells lacking CXCR3 (TNR3-). The chain has TRBV7-3 and TRBJ1-2; with no DNA, the TCRdb D assignment of TRBD1 cannot be verified. The chain's CDR3 is CASSLGQGDGYTF. Full variable domain (rest looked up from reference TRBV7-3 and TRBJ1-2): GAGVSQTPSNKVTEKGKYVELRCDPISGHTALYWYRQSLGQGPEFLIYFQGTGAADDSGLPNDRFFAVRPEGSVSTLKIQRTERGDSAVYLCASSLGQGDGYTFGSGTRLTVV.